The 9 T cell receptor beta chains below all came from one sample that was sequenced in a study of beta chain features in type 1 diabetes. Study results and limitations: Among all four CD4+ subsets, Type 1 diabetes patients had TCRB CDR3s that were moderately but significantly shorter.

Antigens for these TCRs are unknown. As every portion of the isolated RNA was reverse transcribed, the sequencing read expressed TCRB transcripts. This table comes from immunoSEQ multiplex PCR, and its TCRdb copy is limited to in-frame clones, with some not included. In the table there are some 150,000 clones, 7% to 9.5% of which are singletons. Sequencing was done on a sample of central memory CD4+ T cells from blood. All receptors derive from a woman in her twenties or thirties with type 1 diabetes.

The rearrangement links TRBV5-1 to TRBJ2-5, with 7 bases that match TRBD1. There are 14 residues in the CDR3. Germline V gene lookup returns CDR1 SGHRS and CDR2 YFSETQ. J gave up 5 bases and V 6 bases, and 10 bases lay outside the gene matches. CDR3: CASNRQGWDETQYF. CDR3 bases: TGCGCCAGCAACCGACAGGGATGGGATGAGACCCAGTACTTC.

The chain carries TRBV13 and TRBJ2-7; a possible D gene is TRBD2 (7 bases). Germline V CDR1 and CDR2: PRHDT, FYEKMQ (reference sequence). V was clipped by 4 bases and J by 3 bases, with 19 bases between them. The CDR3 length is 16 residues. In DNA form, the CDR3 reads TGTGCCAGCAGCTCACAGGGAGGGCACTCGAACTACGAGCAGTACTTC. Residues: CASSSQGGHSNYEQYF.

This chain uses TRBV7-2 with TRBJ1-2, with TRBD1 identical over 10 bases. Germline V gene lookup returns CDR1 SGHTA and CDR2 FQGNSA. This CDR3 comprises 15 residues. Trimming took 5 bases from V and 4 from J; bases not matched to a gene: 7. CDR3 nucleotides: TGTGCCAGCAGCCCCGGGACAGGGGAGGCCTATGGCTACACCTTC. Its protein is CASSPGTGEAYGYTF.

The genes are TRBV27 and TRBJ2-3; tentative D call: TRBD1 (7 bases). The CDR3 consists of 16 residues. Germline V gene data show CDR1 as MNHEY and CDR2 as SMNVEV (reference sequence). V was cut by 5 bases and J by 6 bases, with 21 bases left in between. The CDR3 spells CASSLQGGPGQDTQYF. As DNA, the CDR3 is TGTGCCAGCAGTCTCCAGGGGGGCCCGGGGCAGGATACGCAGTATTTT.

The CDR3 loop reads CAWSSSVRAFF. CDR3 bases: TGTGCCTGGAGTTCTTCGGTGAGGGCTTTCTTT. The gene calls are TRBV30 and TRBJ1-1, with D unresolved. The germline V gene has CDR1 GTSNPN and CDR2 SVGIG (reference sequence). This CDR3 has 11 amino acids. Trimming cost V 2 bases and J 11 bases, with 12 bases left between them.

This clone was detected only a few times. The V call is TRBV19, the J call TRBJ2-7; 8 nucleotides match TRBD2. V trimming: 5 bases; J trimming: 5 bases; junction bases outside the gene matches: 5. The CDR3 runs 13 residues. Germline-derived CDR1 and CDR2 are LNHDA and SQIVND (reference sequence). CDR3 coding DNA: TGTGCCAGTAGTCAACAGCGGGAGAACGAGCAGTACTTC. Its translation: CASSQQRENEQYF.

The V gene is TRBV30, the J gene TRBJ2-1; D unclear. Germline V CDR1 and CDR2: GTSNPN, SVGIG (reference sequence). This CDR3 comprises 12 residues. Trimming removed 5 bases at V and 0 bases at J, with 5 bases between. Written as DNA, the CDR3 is TGTGCCTGGTATTCCTCCTACAATGAGCAGTTCTTC. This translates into CAWYSSYNEQFF.

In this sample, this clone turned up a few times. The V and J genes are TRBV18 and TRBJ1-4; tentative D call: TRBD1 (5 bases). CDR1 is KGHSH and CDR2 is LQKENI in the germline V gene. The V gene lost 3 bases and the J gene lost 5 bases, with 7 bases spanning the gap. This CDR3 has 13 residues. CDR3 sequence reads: CASSPRQNEKLFF. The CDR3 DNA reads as TGTGCCAGCTCACCCCGACAGAATGAAAAACTGTTTTTT. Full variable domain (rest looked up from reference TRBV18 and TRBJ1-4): NAGVMQNPRHLVRRRGQEARLRCSPMKGHSHVYWYRQLPEEGLKFMVYLQKENIIDESGMPKERFSAEFPKEGPSILRIQQVVRGDSAAYFCASSPRQNEKLFFGSGTQLSVL.

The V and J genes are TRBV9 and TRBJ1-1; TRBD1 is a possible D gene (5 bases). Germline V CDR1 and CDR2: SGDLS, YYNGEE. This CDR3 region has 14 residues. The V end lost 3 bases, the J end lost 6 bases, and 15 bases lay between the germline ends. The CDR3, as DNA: TGTGCCAGCAGCGAGAGGACACGCGGGGCTGAAGCTTTCTTT. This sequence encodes CASSERTRGAEAFF. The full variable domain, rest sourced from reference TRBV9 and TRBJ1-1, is DSGVTQTPKHLITATGQRVTLRCSPRSGDLSVYWYQQSLDQGLQFLIQYYNGEERAKGNILERFSAQQFPDLHSELNLSSLELGDSALYFCASSERTRGAEAFFGQGTRLTVV.